Listed below are T cell receptor beta chains from one sample, sequenced in a study of identical twins. In TCRdb, the 5' RACE reads were re-called with MiXCR into one record per CDR3 protein. The sample gives 450,000 to 600,000 distinct CDR3 sequences, more than 20% of which show up once; about 0.48% is in the top ten. The sample was also reused in another study, on yellow fever vaccine responses in identical twins.

The sequencing sample was made of CD4+ T cells sorted from blood. These receptors were collected from a young woman in good health. Both conserved end residues are part of each CDR3. D genes are given only for firm matches. Clone size, where shown, is once, few, many, or a class for clones that have expanded.

d_call j_call v_call clone_size cdr3_nt cdr3_aa
TRBD2 TRBJ2-7 TRBV5-1 few TGCGCCAGCAGCACGGGACTAGCGGGGGAGCAGTACTTC CASSTGLAGEQYF
TRBD1 TRBJ2-1 TRBV7-8 . TGTGCCAGCAGCTTAGTACAGGGGTCTGGGTCCTACAATGAGCAGTTCTTC CASSLVQGSGSYNEQFF
TRBD1 TRBJ2-7 TRBV5-1 few TGCGCCAGCAGCTTGGAGGGGACAGGGGACTACGAGCAGTACTTC CASSLEGTGDYEQYF
. TRBJ2-2 TRBV6-1 few TGTGCCAGCAGGCAAATGATGGCAGATAACACCGGGGAGCTGTTTTTT CASRQMMADNTGELFF
. TRBJ2-7 TRBV5-1 few TGCGCCAGCAGCTCCGGGACTTGGGGCGAGCAGTACTTC CASSSGTWGEQYF
. TRBJ2-2 TRBV28 few TGTGCCAGCAGTTTAGATGGTTGGGGTAGGGTGAACACCGGGGAGCTGTTTTTT CASSLDGWGRVNTGELFF
. TRBJ1-3 TRBV6-2/TRBV6-3 few TGTGCCAGCAGACAAACAGCAGCATCTGGAAACACCATATATTTT CASRQTAASGNTIYF
TRBD2 TRBJ2-7 TRBV20-1 . TGCAGTGCTACGAGACGGACTAGCGGGAGCTACGAGCAGTACTTC CSATRRTSGSYEQYF
TRBD2 TRBJ2-5 TRBV29-1 . TGCAGCGTTCCCTACGGCGGGGGGGGCTGGGAGACCCAGTACTTC CSVPYGGGGWETQYF
. TRBJ2-7 TRBV19 . TGTGCCAGTAGTATAGATCTCGGACTATCAAGTGAGCAGTACTTC CASSIDLGLSSEQYF
. TRBJ2-7 TRBV27 . TGTGCCAGCAGGACAGACAGTCACCCTACCTACGAGCAGTACTTC CASRTDSHPTYEQYF
TRBD2 TRBJ2-1 TRBV25-1 . TGTGCCAGCAGGGGGATAGCGGGCTTCTACAATGAGCAGTTCTTC CASRGIAGFYNEQFF
. TRBJ2-5 TRBV29-1 . TGCAGCGTTGAGGTAGAGACCCAGTACTTC CSVEVETQYF
TRBD1 TRBJ2-5 TRBV20-1 few TGCAGCGAAGCTAGAGGGGCAGGGGGCAGGGAGACCCAGTACTTC CSEARGAGGRETQYF
TRBD1 TRBJ2-4 TRBV6-1 . TGTGCCACCGAAGCGACAGGGGAGGTCTTTCAGTACTTC CATEATGEVFQYF
. TRBJ1-6 TRBV7-6 . TGTGCCAGCAGCCCTCAGCGGGACTCTGATTTCAATTCACCCCTCCACTTT CASSPQRDSDFNSPLHF
. TRBJ2-7 TRBV28 . TGTGCCAGCCGGCAGGGGATCACCTACGAGCAGTACTTC CASRQGITYEQYF
. TRBJ1-1 TRBV7-9 . TGTGCCAGCAGCTTGCAGGGAGGCTTCTTCACTGAAGCTTTCTTT CASSLQGGFFTEAFF
. TRBJ1-6 TRBV7-2 few TGTGCCAGCAGCTTGGGGGTTAGTGATAATTCACCCCTCCACTTT CASSLGVSDNSPLHF
. TRBJ2-7 TRBV5-5 . TGTGCCAGCAGCTTGGACGGACAGAAGCAGTACTTC CASSLDGQKQYF
TRBD2 TRBJ2-5 TRBV29-1 few TGCAGCGTTGGGGCCCTAGCGGGAACGGCGGAGACCCAGTACTTC CSVGALAGTAETQYF
. TRBJ1-1 TRBV12-3/TRBV12-4 . TGTGCCAGCAGTTTAGCATCACACACGAACACTGAAGCTTTCTTT CASSLASHTNTEAFF
. TRBJ2-3 TRBV15 few TGTGCCACCAGCGCCTACACAGATACGCAGTATTTT CATSAYTDTQYF
TRBD2 TRBJ2-7 TRBV12-3/TRBV12-4 few TGTGCCAGCAGTTCTCCTAGCGGGAGGGCCGGGAAGCAGTACTTC CASSSPSGRAGKQYF
. TRBJ2-2 TRBV5-1 . TGCGCCAGCAGCTTGGCCTGGGCCGGGGAGCTGTTTTTT CASSLAWAGELFF
TRBD2 TRBJ2-7 TRBV20-1 few TGCAGTGCTAGAGGGACTAGCGGGAACTACGAGCAGTACTTC CSARGTSGNYEQYF